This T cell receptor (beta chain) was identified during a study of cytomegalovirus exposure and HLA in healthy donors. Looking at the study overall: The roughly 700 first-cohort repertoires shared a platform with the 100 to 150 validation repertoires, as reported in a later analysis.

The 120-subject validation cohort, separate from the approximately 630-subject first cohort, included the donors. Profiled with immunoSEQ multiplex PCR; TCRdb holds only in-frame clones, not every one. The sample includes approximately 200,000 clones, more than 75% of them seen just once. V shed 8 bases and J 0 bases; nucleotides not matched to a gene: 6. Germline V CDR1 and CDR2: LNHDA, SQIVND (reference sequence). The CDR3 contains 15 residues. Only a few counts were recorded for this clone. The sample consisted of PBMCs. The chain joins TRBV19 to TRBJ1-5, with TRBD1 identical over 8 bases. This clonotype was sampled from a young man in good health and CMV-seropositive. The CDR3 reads CASLRTGRSNQPQHF. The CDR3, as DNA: TGTGCCAGTCTGAGGACAGGGCGTAGCAATCAGCCCCAGCATTTT.